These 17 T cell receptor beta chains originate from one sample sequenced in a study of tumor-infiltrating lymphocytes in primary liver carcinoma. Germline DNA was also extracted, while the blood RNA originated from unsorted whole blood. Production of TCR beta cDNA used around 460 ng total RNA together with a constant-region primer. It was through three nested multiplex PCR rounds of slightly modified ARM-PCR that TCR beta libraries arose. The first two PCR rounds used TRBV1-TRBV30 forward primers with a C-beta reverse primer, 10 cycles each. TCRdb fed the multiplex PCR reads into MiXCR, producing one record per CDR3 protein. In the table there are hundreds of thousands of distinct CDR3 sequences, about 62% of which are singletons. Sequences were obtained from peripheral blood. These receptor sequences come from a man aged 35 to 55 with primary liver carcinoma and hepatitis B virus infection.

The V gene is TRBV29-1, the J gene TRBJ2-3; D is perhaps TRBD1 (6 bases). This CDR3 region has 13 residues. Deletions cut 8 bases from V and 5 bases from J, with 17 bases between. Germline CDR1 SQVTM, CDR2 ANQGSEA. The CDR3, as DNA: TGCAGCACTGGGGGCGGTAGAGAAGATACGCAGTATTTT. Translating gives CSTGGGREDTQYF.

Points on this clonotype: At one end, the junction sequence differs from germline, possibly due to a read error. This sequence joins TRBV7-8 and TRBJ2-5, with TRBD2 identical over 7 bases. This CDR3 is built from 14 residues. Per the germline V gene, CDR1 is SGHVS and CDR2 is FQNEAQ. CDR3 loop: CASSLGTAGETQYF. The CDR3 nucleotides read TGTGCCAGCAGCTTAGGGACCGCGGGGGAGACTCAGTACTTC.

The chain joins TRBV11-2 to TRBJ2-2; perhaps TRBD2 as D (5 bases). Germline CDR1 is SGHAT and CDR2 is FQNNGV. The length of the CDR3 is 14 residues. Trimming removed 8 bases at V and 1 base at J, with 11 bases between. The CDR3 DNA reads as TGTGCCAGCGCGGGTCAGTTGAACACCGGGGAGCTGTTTTTT. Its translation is CASAGQLNTGELFF.

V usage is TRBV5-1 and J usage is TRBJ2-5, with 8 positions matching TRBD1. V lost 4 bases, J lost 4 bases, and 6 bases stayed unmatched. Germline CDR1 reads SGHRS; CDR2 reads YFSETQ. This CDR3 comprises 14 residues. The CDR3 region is CASSKGTGSETQYF. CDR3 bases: TGCGCCAGCAGCAAGGGGACAGGATCAGAGACCCAGTACTTC.

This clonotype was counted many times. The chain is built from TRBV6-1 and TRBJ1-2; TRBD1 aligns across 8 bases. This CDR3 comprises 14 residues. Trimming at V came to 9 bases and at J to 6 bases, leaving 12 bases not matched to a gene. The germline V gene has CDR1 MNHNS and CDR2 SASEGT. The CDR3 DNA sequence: TGTGCCAGTGAAGCCAGGACAGGGCCTAATGGCTACACCTTC. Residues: CASEARTGPNGYTF.

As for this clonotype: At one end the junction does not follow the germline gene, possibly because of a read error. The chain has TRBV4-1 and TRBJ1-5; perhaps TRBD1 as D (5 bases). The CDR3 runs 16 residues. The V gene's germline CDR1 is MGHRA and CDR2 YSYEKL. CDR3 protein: CASSQEVDRPNQAQHF. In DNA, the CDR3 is TGCGCCAGCAGCCAAGAAGTAGACAGACCCAATCAGGCCCAGCACTTT.

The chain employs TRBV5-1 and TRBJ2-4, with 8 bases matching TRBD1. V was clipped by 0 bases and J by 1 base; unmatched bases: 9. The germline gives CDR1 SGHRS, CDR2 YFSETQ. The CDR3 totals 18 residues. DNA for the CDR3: TGCGCCAGCAGCTTGGTAGGACAGGGATTTGGGGCCAAAAACATTCAGTACTTC. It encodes CASSLVGQGFGAKNIQYF.

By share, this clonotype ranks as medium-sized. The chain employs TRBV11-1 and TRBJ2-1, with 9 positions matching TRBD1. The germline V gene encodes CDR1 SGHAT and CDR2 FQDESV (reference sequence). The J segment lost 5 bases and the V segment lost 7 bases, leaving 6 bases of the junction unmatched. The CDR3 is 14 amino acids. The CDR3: CASKMGQGNNEQFF. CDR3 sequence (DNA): TGTGCCAGCAAGATGGGACAGGGTAACAATGAGCAGTTCTTC.

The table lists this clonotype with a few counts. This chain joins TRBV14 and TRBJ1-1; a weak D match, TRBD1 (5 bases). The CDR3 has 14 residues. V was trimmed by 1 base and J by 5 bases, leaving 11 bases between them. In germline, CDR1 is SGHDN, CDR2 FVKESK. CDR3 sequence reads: CASSQVRGGTEAFF. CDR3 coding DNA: TGTGCCAGCAGCCAAGTTCGGGGGGGGACTGAAGCTTTCTTT.

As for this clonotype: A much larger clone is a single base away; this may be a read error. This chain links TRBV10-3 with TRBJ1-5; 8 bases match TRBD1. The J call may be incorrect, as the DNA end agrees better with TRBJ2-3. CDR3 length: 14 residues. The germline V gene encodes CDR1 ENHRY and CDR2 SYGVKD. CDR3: CAISEQGAGQPQYF. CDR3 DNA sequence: TGTGCCATCAGTGAGCAGGGGGCGGGTCAGCCCCAGTATTTT.

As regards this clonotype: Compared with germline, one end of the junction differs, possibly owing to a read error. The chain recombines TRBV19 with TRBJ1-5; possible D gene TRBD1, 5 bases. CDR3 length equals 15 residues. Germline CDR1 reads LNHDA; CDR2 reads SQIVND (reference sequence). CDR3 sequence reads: CVSRTGHEFYQPQHF. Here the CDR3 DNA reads TGTGTCAGTCGAACAGGACATGAATTTTATCAGCCCCAGCATTTT. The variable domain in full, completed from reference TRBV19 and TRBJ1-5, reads DGGITQSPKYLFRKEGQNVTLSCEQNLNHDAMYWYRQDPGQGLRLIYYSQIVNDFQKGDIAEGYSVSREKKESFPLTVTSAQKNPTAFYLCVSRTGHEFYQPQHFGDGTRLSIL.

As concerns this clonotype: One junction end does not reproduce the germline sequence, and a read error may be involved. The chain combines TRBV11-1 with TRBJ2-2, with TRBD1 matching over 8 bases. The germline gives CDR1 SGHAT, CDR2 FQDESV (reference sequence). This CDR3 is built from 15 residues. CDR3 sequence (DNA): TGTGCCAGCAGCCCGACAGGGGTCAACACCGGGGAGTTGGTTTTT. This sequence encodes CASSPTGVNTGELVF. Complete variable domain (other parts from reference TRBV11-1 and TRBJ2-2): EAEVAQSPRYKITEKSQAVAFWCDPISGHATLYWYRQILGQGPELLVQFQDESVVDDSQLPKDRFSAERLKGVDSTLKIQPAELGDSAMYLCASSPTGVNTGELVFGEGSRLTVL.

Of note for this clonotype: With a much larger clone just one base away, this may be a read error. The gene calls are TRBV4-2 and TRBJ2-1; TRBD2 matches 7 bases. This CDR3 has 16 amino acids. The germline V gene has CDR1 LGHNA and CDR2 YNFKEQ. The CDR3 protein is CVSSQDMAGVGNEQFF. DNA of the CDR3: TGTGTCAGCAGCCAAGATATGGCGGGAGTGGGAAATGAGCAGTTCTTC.

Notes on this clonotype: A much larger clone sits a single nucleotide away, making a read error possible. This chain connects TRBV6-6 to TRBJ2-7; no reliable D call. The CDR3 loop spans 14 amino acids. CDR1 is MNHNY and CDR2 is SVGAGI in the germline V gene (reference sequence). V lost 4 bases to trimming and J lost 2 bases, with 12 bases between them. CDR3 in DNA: TGTGCCAGCAGTTCTATGATTAGACCCTACGAGCAGTACTTC. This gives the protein CASSSMIRPYEQYF.

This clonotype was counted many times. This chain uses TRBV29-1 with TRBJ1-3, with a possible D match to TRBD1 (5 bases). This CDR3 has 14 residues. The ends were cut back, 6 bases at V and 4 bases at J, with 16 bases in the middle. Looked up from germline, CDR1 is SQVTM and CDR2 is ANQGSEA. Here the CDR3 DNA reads TGCAGCGTAGTTGCCCCGCGGGACGGAAACACCATATATTTT. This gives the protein CSVVAPRDGNTIYF.

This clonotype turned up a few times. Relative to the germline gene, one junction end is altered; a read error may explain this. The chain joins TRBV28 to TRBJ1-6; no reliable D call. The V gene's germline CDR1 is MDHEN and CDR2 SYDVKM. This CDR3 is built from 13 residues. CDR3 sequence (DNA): TGTGCTAGCATCCGGGGAATCGGTTTGGCCCTCCACTTT. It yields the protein CASIRGIGLALHF.

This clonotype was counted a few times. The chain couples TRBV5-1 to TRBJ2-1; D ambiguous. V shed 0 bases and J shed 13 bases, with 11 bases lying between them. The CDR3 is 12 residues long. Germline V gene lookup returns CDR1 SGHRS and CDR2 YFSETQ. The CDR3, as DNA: TGCGCCAGCAGCTTGGACTCACCGGCCCAGTTCTTC. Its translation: CASSLDSPAQFF. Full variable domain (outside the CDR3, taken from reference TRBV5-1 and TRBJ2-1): KAGVTQTPRYLIKTRGQQVTLSCSPISGHRSVSWYQQTPGQGLQFLFEYFSETQRNKGNFPGRFSGRQFSNSRSEMNVSTLELGDSALYLCASSLDSPAQFFGPGTRLTVL.